This entry lists 22 T cell receptor beta chains sequenced from one sample in a study of OX40 agonist ivuxolimab in advanced cancers. The library was produced with the immunoSEQ multiplex PCR assay. In TCRdb, the immuneACCESS table is reduced to in-frame sequences with V and J assigned. These tables do not hold every clone; where another copy was compared, an unresolved V gene accounts for under half, and the others remain unexplained. Present in this sample are 45,000 or so clones, approximately 82% of which were seen just once. 2% to 3% of the sample rests with the top ten. Sequencing was performed on CD4+ or CD8+ T cells sorted from blood, taken in a trial of the OX40 agonist ivuxolimab. These receptors were obtained from an adult with an advanced solid tumor such as melanoma, head and neck, liver or kidney cancer.

This chain uses TRBV11-3 with TRBJ2-1; 11 nucleotides agree with TRBD2. Germline assignment: CDR1 SGHNT and CDR2 YENEEA. This CDR3 has 15 residues. V was clipped by 5 bases and J by 5 bases; unmatched bases: 5. The CDR3 DNA reads as TGTGCCAGCAGCAAACTAGCGGGAGCCAACAATGAGCAGTTCTTC. It codes for CASSKLAGANNEQFF.

The chain combines TRBV7-2 with TRBJ2-5, with 11 bases identical to TRBD2. In germline, CDR1 is SGHTA, CDR2 FQGNSA. V lost 0 bases to trimming and J lost 5 bases; unmatched junction nucleotides: 8. The CDR3 sequence is 17 residues long. CDR3 residues: CASSLAISGGARETQYF. In nucleotides, the CDR3 is TGTGCCAGCAGCTTAGCGATTAGCGGGGGGGCACGTGAGACCCAGTACTTC.

The sample holds one count of this clone. The rearrangement uses TRBV9 and TRBJ2-3, with D tentatively TRBD2 (6 bases). Germline CDR1 SGDLS, CDR2 YYNGEE. The CDR3 loop spans 14 amino acids. V lost 0 bases to trimming and J lost 4 bases, with 9 bases between them. The CDR3 spells CASSVETRADTQYF. DNA of the CDR3: TGTGCCAGCAGCGTAGAGACTAGAGCAGATACGCAGTATTTT.

The J gene is TRBJ1-1, the V gene TRBV9; 9 bases align to TRBD1. Germline V gene data show CDR1 as SGDLS and CDR2 as YYNGEE. This CDR3 has 15 amino acids. The V segment lost 4 bases and the J segment 4 bases; nucleotides outside the gene matches: 8. CDR3: CASSIGTGWATEAFF. CDR3 nucleotides: TGTGCCAGCAGCATCGGGACAGGGTGGGCCACTGAAGCTTTCTTT. Filled out from reference TRBV9 and TRBJ1-1, the complete variable domain reads DSGVTQTPKHLITATGQRVTLRCSPRSGDLSVYWYQQSLDQGLQFLIQYYNGEERAKGNILERFSAQQFPDLHSELNLSSLELGDSALYFCASSIGTGWATEAFFGQGTRLTVV.

V gene TRBV11-2 combines with J gene TRBJ1-6; D unclear. CDR1 is SGHAT and CDR2 is FQNNGV in the germline V gene. The CDR3 runs 14 residues. The V and J ends lost 1 base and 11 bases respectively, with 12 bases between them. The CDR3 sequence is CASSLGGAATPLHF. DNA for the CDR3: TGTGCCAGCAGCTTAGGCGGTGCCGCGACACCCCTCCACTTT.

V is TRBV12-5 and J is TRBJ2-1; 7 bases fit TRBD2. The junction had 5 bases not matched to a gene; V was cut back by 0 bases and J by 0 bases. CDR3 length: 17 amino acids. From germline, CDR1 is LGHNT and CDR2 FRNRAP. The CDR3, as DNA: TGTGCTAGTGGTTTGGTAATAGCGGGTGACTCCTACAATGAGCAGTTCTTC. Translating gives CASGLVIAGDSYNEQFF.

The CDR3 loop reads CASSLGGLATGEQFF. CDR3 sequence (DNA): TGTGCCAGCAGCTTGGGGGGACTAGCGACCGGTGAGCAGTTCTTC. This chain links TRBV5-4 with TRBJ2-1, with TRBD2 matching over 10 bases. Trimming at V came to 0 bases and at J to 9 bases, leaving 6 bases not matched to a gene. The germline CDR1 and CDR2 sequences are SGHNT and YYREEE (reference sequence). The CDR3 has 15 residues.

The rearrangement uses TRBV2 and TRBJ2-3; D could derive from TRBD1 or TRBD2 (5 bases each). The CDR3 has 17 amino acids. The V gene lost 6 bases and the J gene lost 2 bases, with 21 bases spanning the gap. Per the germline V gene, CDR1 is SNHLY and CDR2 is FYNNEI. The CDR3 loop reads CASSFPPGRGPTDTQYF. The CDR3 DNA sequence: TGTGCCAGCAGCTTCCCCCCCGGTCGGGGCCCCACAGATACGCAGTATTTT.

Notes on this clone: An end of the junction differs from the germline gene, which may be a read error. The chain couples TRBV20-1 to TRBJ2-7; TRBD1 is a possible D gene (6 bases). Germline assignment: CDR1 DFQATT and CDR2 SNEGSKA (reference sequence). The CDR3 totals 11 residues. The CDR3 reads CSTGSRTEQYF. CDR3 DNA sequence: TGTTCGACAGGTTCCCGAACCGAGCAGTACTTC.

The V call is TRBV27, the J call TRBJ1-4; no reliable D call. The CDR3 has 15 residues. Germline assignment: CDR1 MNHEY and CDR2 SMNVEV (reference sequence). The V end lost 5 bases, the J end lost 0 bases, and 10 bases lay between the germline ends. The CDR3 nucleotides read TGTGCCAGCAGTCCCGCAGGTGCAACTAATGAAAAACTGTTTTTT. Translating it yields CASSPAGATNEKLFF.

The CDR3 region is CASSSSSGGANEQFF. DNA for the CDR3: TGCGCCAGCAGCTCCTCTAGCGGGGGGGCCAATGAGCAGTTCTTC. The chain recombines TRBV4-3 with TRBJ2-1, with 12 bases lining up with TRBD2. The CDR3 runs to 15 residues. Per the germline V gene, CDR1 is LGHNA and CDR2 is YSLEER. V lost 5 bases and J lost 6; bases outside the gene matches: 5.

J is TRBJ2-2 and V is TRBV7-7, with D tentatively TRBD1 or TRBD2 (5 bases each). In germline, CDR1 is SSHAT, CDR2 FNYEAQ (reference sequence). Trimming removed 3 bases at V and 9 bases at J, with 8 bases between. The CDR3 is made up of 12 amino acids. The CDR3 sequence: CASSLQGRELFF. CDR3 DNA: TGTGCCAGCAGCTTGCAGGGACGGGAGCTGTTTTTT.

This clone was seen a handful of times. The chain recombines TRBV7-9 with TRBJ2-7, with D unclear. V gave up 5 bases and J gave up 3 bases, with 8 bases separating them. Germline assignment: CDR1 SEHNR and CDR2 FQNEAQ (reference sequence). The CDR3 length is 12 residues. The CDR3 nucleotides read TGTGCCAGCAGCGCTTCAAACTACGAGCAGTACTTC. Translation: CASSASNYEQYF.

V usage is TRBV7-9 and J usage is TRBJ1-1; 11 bases match TRBD1. The CDR3 is 18 residues long. V was pared by 8 bases and J by 1 base, with 15 bases of the junction left unmatched. The germline V gene encodes CDR1 SEHNR and CDR2 FQNEAQ (reference sequence). CDR3 residues: CASPLEGGQGGENTEAFF. The CDR3, as DNA: TGTGCCAGCCCTTTGGAGGGGGGACAGGGGGGAGAGAACACTGAAGCTTTCTTT.

The rearrangement uses TRBV7-9 and TRBJ1-1, with D tentatively TRBD1 (5 bases). Deletions cut 3 bases from V and 0 bases from J, with 11 bases between. This CDR3 comprises 15 residues. Germline values: CDR1 SEHNR, CDR2 FQNEAQ (reference sequence). CDR3 DNA sequence: TGTGCCAGCAGCTTGGGACTGGTTTTGAACACTGAAGCTTTCTTT. Its protein product is CASSLGLVLNTEAFF.

This chain links TRBV5-1 with TRBJ1-3; TRBD1 is a possible D gene (6 bases). The CDR3 covers 16 residues. The ends were cut back, 2 bases at V and 0 bases at J, with 12 bases in the middle. In germline, CDR1 is SGHRS, CDR2 YFSETQ. CDR3 DNA: TGCGCCAGCAGCTTTCAGGGGCCTCACTCTGGAAACACCATATATTTT. Protein product: CASSFQGPHSGNTIYF.

V usage is TRBV7-2 and J usage is TRBJ2-5; 11 bases are shared with TRBD2. There are 15 residues in the CDR3. The germline V gene has CDR1 SGHTA and CDR2 FQGNSA. J gave up 1 base and V 6 bases, and 4 bases lay outside the gene matches. The CDR3 bases are TGTGCCAGCAGGTGGACTAGCGGGCCCCAAGAGACCCAGTACTTC. It translates to CASRWTSGPQETQYF.

The V call is TRBV7-9, the J call TRBJ1-6; the D gene is possibly TRBD1 (6 bases). The CDR3 contains 14 residues. V lost 5 bases and J lost 9, with 14 bases in between. The V gene's germline CDR1 is SEHNR and CDR2 FQNEAQ (reference sequence). This CDR3 is CASSQDSISSPLHF. In DNA, the CDR3 is TGTGCCAGCAGCCAGGACAGTATTAGTTCACCCCTCCACTTT.

V is TRBV9 and J is TRBJ2-5; TRBD2 matches 10 bases. The CDR3 is made up of 16 amino acids. Germline CDR1 reads SGDLS; CDR2 reads YYNGEE. Trimming cost V 2 bases and J 5 bases; bases outside gene matches: 9. The CDR3 protein is CASSVGRLAGVETQYF. The CDR3 coding sequence is TGTGCCAGCAGCGTGGGCCGGCTAGCGGGAGTGGAGACCCAGTACTTC.

For the CDR3, the DNA is TGTGCCAGTAGTACCGCTAGCGGGAGCCTCCGCGAGCAGTACTTC. Protein: CASSTASGSLREQYF. The V gene is TRBV19, the J gene TRBJ2-7; 10 bases match TRBD2. Germline trimming cut 4 bases from V and 6 bases from J; bases unmatched to any gene: 9. The CDR3 totals 15 residues. CDR1 is LNHDA, CDR2 SQIVND, per germline (reference sequence).

This clone has a handful of counts. The rearrangement joins TRBV6-5 to TRBJ2-2; 7 nucleotides align to TRBD2. The CDR3 has 14 residues. Germline CDR1 is MNHEY and CDR2 is SVGAGI. V gave up 7 bases and J gave up 5 bases; unmatched junction bases: 7. In DNA, the CDR3 is TGTGCCAGCAAGCGGGACGTAGCGACCGGGGAGCTGTTTTTT. Protein product: CASKRDVATGELFF.

The gene calls are TRBV30 and TRBJ1-1; D gene ambiguous. The CDR3 length is 16 residues. Trimming pared 2 bases from V and 4 bases from J, leaving 20 bases between. In germline, CDR1 is GTSNPN, CDR2 SVGIG (reference sequence). The CDR3 nucleotides read TGTGCCTGGAGTCGCCCCCAATGGGCCGGTGGCACTGAAGCTTTCTTT. Protein sequence: CAWSRPQWAGGTEAFF.